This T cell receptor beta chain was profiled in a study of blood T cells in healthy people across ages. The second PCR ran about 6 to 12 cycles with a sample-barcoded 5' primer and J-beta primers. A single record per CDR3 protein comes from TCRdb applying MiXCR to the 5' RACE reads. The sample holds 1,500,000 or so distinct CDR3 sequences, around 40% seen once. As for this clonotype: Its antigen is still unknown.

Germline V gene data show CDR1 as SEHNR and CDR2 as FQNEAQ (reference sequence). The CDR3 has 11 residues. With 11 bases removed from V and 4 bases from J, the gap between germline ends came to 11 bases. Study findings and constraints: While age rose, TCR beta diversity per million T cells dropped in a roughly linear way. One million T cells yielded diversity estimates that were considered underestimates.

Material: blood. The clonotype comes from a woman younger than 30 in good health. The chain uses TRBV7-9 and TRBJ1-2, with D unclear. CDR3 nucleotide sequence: TGTGCCGGGCAGCGAGGCTATGGCTACACCTTC. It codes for CAGQRGYGYTF.